This entry lists 10 T cell receptor beta chains sequenced from one sample in a study of blood T cell repertoires in COVID-19. Method: immunoSEQ multiplex PCR; TCRdb's copy keeps in-frame clones and lacks some. Of a few hundred thousand clones listed, approximately 80% are singletons. Sequenced material: peripheral blood. The receptors were sampled from a young woman with acute or convalescent COVID-19.

The genes are TRBV30 and TRBJ1-2; D gene uncertain. The germline gives CDR1 GTSNPN, CDR2 SVGIG (reference sequence). This CDR3 has 11 amino acids. V was shortened by 5 bases and J by 4 bases, with 8 bases between the two germline ends. As DNA, the CDR3 is TGTGCCTGGGGCGGGGTCTATGGCTACACCTTC. It is translated as CAWGGVYGYTF.

The chain combines TRBV18 with TRBJ1-5; TRBD1 agrees at 11 bases. The CDR3 length is 17 residues. Germline assignment: CDR1 KGHSH and CDR2 LQKENI. J gave up 5 bases and V 6 bases, and 12 bases lay outside the gene matches. The CDR3 reads CASSPGDRGIVDQPQHF. The CDR3 DNA is TGTGCCAGCTCCCCCGGGGACAGGGGGATAGTAGATCAGCCCCAGCATTTT.

This chain connects TRBV18 to TRBJ2-1; a possible D gene is TRBD1 (6 bases). The V gene's germline CDR1 is KGHSH and CDR2 LQKENI. CDR3 length: 16 residues. The V end was cut by 1 base, the J end by 1 base, with 11 bases between. CDR3 in amino acids: CASSPLEQGSYNEQFF. CDR3 DNA: TGTGCCAGCTCACCACTCGAACAGGGTTCCTACAATGAGCAGTTCTTC.

V is TRBV14 and J is TRBJ1-4, with TRBD1 matching over 8 bases. The CDR3 sequence is 15 residues long. With 3 bases clipped from V and 7 bases from J, the junction kept 7 bases outside the gene matches. Looked up from germline, CDR1 is SGHDN and CDR2 is FVKESK. DNA of the CDR3: TGTGCCAGCAGCCAGAACCAGGGGGCGGGTGAAAAACTGTTTTTT. It is translated as CASSQNQGAGEKLFF.

This chain connects TRBV11-3 to TRBJ1-2, with TRBD1 matching over 10 bases. The V segment lost 5 bases and the J segment 2 bases; nucleotides outside the gene matches: 11. The CDR3 loop spans 17 amino acids. In germline, CDR1 is SGHNT, CDR2 YENEEA. CDR3 loop: CASSPGQGVPRNYGYTF. CDR3 nucleotides: TGTGCCAGCAGCCCCGGACAGGGGGTCCCTAGGAACTATGGCTACACCTTC.

V gene TRBV6-6 combines with J gene TRBJ2-3, with 7 bases matching TRBD2. CDR1 is MNHNY and CDR2 is SVGAGI in the germline V gene (reference sequence). CDR3 size: 15 residues. V lost 0 bases and J lost 4; bases outside the gene matches: 4. Here the CDR3 reads CASSYSSLAADTQYF. The CDR3 DNA follows: TGTGCCAGCAGTTACTCGAGTCTAGCGGCAGATACGCAGTATTTT.

The rearrangement joins TRBV6-2 or TRBV6-3 to TRBJ1-1; possible D gene TRBD1, 6 bases. CDR3 length: 19 amino acids. Germline V gene lookup returns CDR1 MNHEY and CDR2 SVGEGT. V was trimmed by 2 bases and J by 4 bases, leaving 26 bases between them. DNA of the CDR3: TGTGCCAGCAGTTACACCCCCGCGGTATGGGACAAATGGAGCACTGAAGCTTTCTTT. Residues: CASSYTPAVWDKWSTEAFF.

The chain is built from TRBV4-3 and TRBJ2-1; 11 bases fit TRBD2. J gave up 12 bases and V 0 bases, and 13 bases lay outside the gene matches. The V gene's germline CDR1 is LGHNA and CDR2 YSLEER. CDR3 size: 17 residues. The DNA of the CDR3 is TGCGCCAGCAGCCAAGAAACTAGCGGGAGTAAAGCGACAGGGCAGTTCTTC. It encodes CASSQETSGSKATGQFF.

V and J are TRBV18 and TRBJ2-1; D perhaps matches TRBD1 (6 bases). V lost 4 bases and J lost 0, with 19 bases in between. The CDR3 contains 18 residues. CDR1 and CDR2 (germline): KGHSH, LQKENI. CDR3 protein: CASSHQATGPSSYNEQFF. Written as DNA, the CDR3 is TGTGCCAGCTCACACCAAGCGACAGGACCAAGCTCCTACAATGAGCAGTTCTTC. Full variable domain (rest looked up from reference TRBV18 and TRBJ2-1): NAGVMQNPRHLVRRRGQEARLRCSPMKGHSHVYWYRQLPEEGLKFMVYLQKENIIDESGMPKERFSAEFPKEGPSILRIQQVVRGDSAAYFCASSHQATGPSSYNEQFFGPGTRLTVL.

This chain connects TRBV6-6 to TRBJ2-1, with D uncertain. Germline V gene data show CDR1 as MNHNY and CDR2 as SVGAGI (reference sequence). V lost 5 bases and J lost 3, with 11 bases in between. The CDR3 totals 14 residues. The CDR3 loop is CASSTGSHYNEQFF. DNA for the CDR3: TGTGCCAGCAGTACGGGTTCACACTACAATGAGCAGTTCTTC.